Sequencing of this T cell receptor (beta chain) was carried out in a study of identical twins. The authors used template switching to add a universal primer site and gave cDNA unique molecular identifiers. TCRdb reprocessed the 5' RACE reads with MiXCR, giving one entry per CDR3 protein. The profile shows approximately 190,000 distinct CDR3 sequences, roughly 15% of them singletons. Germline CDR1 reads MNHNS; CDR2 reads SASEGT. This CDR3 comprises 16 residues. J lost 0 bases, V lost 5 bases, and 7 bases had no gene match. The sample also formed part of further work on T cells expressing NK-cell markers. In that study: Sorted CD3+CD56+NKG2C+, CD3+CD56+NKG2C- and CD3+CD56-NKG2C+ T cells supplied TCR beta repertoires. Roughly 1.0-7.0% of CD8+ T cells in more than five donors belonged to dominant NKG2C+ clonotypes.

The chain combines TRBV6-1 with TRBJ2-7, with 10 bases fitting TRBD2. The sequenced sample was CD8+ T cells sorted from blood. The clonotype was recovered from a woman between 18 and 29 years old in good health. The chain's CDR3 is CASSPTSGPYSYEQYF. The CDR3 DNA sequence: TGTGCCAGCAGTCCGACTAGCGGGCCCTACTCCTACGAGCAGTACTTC.